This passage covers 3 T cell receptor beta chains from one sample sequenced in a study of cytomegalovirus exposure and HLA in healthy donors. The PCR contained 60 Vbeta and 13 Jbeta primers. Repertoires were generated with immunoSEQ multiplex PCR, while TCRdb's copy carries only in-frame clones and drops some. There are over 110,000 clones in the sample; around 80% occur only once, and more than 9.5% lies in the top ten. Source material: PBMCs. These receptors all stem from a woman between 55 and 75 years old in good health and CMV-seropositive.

CDR3 region: CASSFTSGTGIYGYTF. The CDR3 coding sequence is TGTGCCAGCAGCTTTACGTCCGGGACAGGGATCTATGGCTACACCTTC. This sequence joins TRBV7-2 and TRBJ1-2; TRBD1 agrees at 9 bases. Germline CDR1 and CDR2: SGHTA and FQGNSA. J gave up 4 bases and V 3 bases, and 9 bases lay outside the gene matches. This CDR3 is built from 16 residues.

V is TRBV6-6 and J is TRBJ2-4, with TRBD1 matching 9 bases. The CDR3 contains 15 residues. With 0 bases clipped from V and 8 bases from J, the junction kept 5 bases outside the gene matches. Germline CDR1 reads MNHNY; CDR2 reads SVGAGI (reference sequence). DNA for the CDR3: TGTGCCAGCAGTTACTCGAAGGACAGGGGAGACATTCAGTACTTC. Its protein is CASSYSKDRGDIQYF.

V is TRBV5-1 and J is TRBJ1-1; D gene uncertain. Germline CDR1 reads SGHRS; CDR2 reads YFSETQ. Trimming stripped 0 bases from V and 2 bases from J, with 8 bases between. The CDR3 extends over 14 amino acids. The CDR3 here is CASSLGGRNTEAFF. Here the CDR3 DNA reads TGCGCCAGCAGCTTGGGAGGGCGTAACACTGAAGCTTTCTTT.